This T cell receptor (beta chain) was sequenced for a study of blood T cell repertoires in COVID-19. Study information: Italy, Spain and the United States were the sources of the convalescent and acute COVID-19 samples. Nucleic acid was either cDNA or gDNA, and it came from T cells, B-cell-depleted T cells, or PBMCs.

The ends were cut back, 3 bases at V and 8 bases at J, with 12 bases in the middle. The CDR3 covers 13 residues. Germline values: CDR1 SEHNR, CDR2 FQNEAQ (reference sequence). Produced via immunoSEQ multiplex PCR; TCRdb's table is partial and in-frame only. Found here are hundreds of thousands of clones, 80% to 90% of them singletons; the top ten hold around 2%. The chain links TRBV7-9 to TRBJ2-3; D not certain. The sequenced sample was PBMCs or T cells enriched from blood (not recorded which). This receptor was identified in a young woman who had recovered from COVID-19. The chain's CDR3 is CASSFSELGTQYF. CDR3 DNA sequence: TGTGCCAGCAGCTTTTCCGAGCTAGGTACGCAGTATTTT.